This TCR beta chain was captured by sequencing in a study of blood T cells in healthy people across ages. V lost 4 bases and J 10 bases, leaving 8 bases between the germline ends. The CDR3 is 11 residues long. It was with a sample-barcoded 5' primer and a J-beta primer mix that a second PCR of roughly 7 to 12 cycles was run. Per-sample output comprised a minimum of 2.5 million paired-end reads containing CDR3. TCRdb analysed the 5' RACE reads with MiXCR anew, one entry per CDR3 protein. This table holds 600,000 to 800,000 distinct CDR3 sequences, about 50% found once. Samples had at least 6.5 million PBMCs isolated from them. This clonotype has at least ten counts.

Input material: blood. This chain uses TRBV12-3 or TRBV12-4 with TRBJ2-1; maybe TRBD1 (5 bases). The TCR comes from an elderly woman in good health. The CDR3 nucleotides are TGTGCCAGCAGTTCCCGGACAGAGCAGTTCTTC. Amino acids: CASSSRTEQFF.